This is a list of T cell receptor beta chains from one sample in a study of identical twins. From the 5' RACE reads, TCRdb called clonotypes with MiXCR, one entry per CDR3 protein. The sample includes around 680,000 distinct CDR3 sequences, under 9% seen only once; the top ten take about 0.98%. These sequences were also reported in another study, on yellow fever vaccine responses in identical twins.

The sequencing sample was made of PBMCs. The receptors shown here come from a woman aged 18-29 years in good health. Both conserved end residues are part of each CDR3. The D gene is left open where the match is weak. Rows give clone size only sometimes, using once, few, many, or a class for an expanded clone.

TRBV6-2/TRBV6-3	TRBJ2-6	.	TRBD1	CASSDGGQGRGANVLTF	TGTGCCAGCAGTGACGGCGGACAGGGGAGAGGGGCCAACGTCCTGACTTTC
TRBV15	TRBJ1-6	few	TRBD1	CATSRRTGFDSPLHF	TGTGCCACCAGCAGAAGGACAGGGTTTGACTCACCCCTCCACTTT
TRBV6-2/TRBV6-3	TRBJ2-7	.	.	CASEDYTYEQYF	TGTGCCAGTGAGGACTATACCTACGAGCAGTACTTC
TRBV12-3/TRBV12-4	TRBJ1-1	many	TRBD1	CASTGPGDSGVAFF	TGTGCCAGTACCGGCCCGGGGGACAGCGGCGTTGCTTTCTTT
TRBV7-9	TRBJ2-5	.	.	CASSPPAQETQYF	TGTGCCAGCAGCCCCCCAGCCCAAGAGACCCAGTACTTC
TRBV3-1	TRBJ1-4	few	.	CASSQVRKGQEKLFF	TGTGCCAGCAGCCAAGTCAGGAAAGGGCAAGAAAAACTGTTTTTT
TRBV6-1	TRBJ1-4	many	TRBD1	CASRQGTGVGEKLFF	TGTGCCAGCAGACAGGGGACAGGGGTCGGGGAAAAACTGTTTTTT
TRBV4-2	TRBJ2-2	many	.	CASSQEHSTGELFF	TGTGCCAGCAGCCAAGAGCACAGCACCGGGGAGCTGTTTTTT
TRBV5-1	TRBJ2-3	few	TRBD1	CASSLEQGVDTQYF	TGCGCCAGCAGCTTGGAACAGGGGGTAGATACGCAGTATTTT
TRBV28	TRBJ2-5	few	TRBD1	CASREGTGGRETQYF	TGTGCCAGCAGAGAAGGAACAGGGGGCAGAGAGACCCAGTACTTC
TRBV2	TRBJ2-3	few	.	CASLPQGTDTQYF	TGTGCCAGCCTCCCCCAGGGCACAGATACGCAGTATTTT
TRBV20-1	TRBJ2-7	many	.	CSARDPTAYSYEQYF	TGCAGTGCTAGAGATCCGACTGCTTATTCCTACGAGCAGTACTTC
TRBV12-3/TRBV12-4	TRBJ1-6	many	.	CASSLQEGTTSPLHF	TGTGCCAGCAGTTTACAGGAGGGTACTACTTCACCCCTCCACTTT
TRBV5-1	TRBJ1-1	many	TRBD1	CASSLTWSGGTEAFF	TGCGCCAGCAGCTTGACCTGGTCAGGGGGGACTGAAGCTTTCTTT
TRBV29-1	TRBJ1-2	few	TRBD1	CSVGGDSSLGYTF	TGCAGCGTTGGAGGGGACAGCTCCCTTGGCTACACCTTC
TRBV2	TRBJ1-5	.	TRBD1	CASKLLDRGNQPQHF	TGTGCCAGCAAACTTTTGGACAGGGGCAATCAGCCCCAGCATTTT
TRBV6-1	TRBJ2-5	few	TRBD2	CASSGSGTSGETQYF	TGTGCCAGCAGTGGCTCCGGGACTAGCGGGGAGACCCAGTACTTC
TRBV2	TRBJ2-7	.	.	CASSESRASYEQYF	TGTGCCAGCAGTGAGTCCAGGGCCTCCTACGAGCAGTACTTC
TRBV28	TRBJ2-6	few	.	CATRRGGTSGANVLTF	TGTGCCACTAGAAGAGGGGGGACCTCTGGGGCCAACGTCCTGACTTTC
TRBV6-1	TRBJ2-5	.	.	CASSLSEGMETQYF	TGTGCCAGCAGCCTATCAGAGGGGATGGAGACCCAGTACTTC
TRBV7-8	TRBJ2-7	.	.	CASSVGFGGRTYEQYF	TGTGCCAGCAGCGTAGGTTTCGGGGGGCGAACCTACGAGCAGTACTTC
TRBV11-2	TRBJ1-2	.	.	CASSLFQNGYTF	TGTGCCAGCAGCTTATTTCAAAATGGCTACACCTTC
TRBV3-1	TRBJ1-3	few	.	CASSRGISGNTIYF	TGTGCCAGCAGCCGGGGGATTTCTGGAAACACCATATATTTT
TRBV27	TRBJ2-2	many	.	CASSLVAAGELFF	TGTGCCAGCAGTTTAGTGGCGGCCGGGGAGCTGTTTTTT
TRBV11-2	TRBJ2-1	many	.	CASSLVLTNEQFF	TGTGCCAGCAGCTTAGTTCTAACCAATGAGCAGTTCTTC
TRBV28	TRBJ1-1	few	.	CASSPLGGPMNTEAFF	TGTGCCAGCAGTCCGTTAGGGGGACCGATGAACACTGAAGCTTTCTTT
TRBV6-5	TRBJ2-5	many	.	CASSYRYQETQYF	TGTGCCAGCAGTTACCGCTACCAAGAGACCCAGTACTTC
TRBV4-3	TRBJ2-1	many	.	CASSQDPGGAGDEQFF	TGCGCCAGCAGCCAAGATCCAGGAGGGGCTGGGGATGAGCAGTTCTTC
TRBV6-1	TRBJ2-7	few	.	CASSDGTTYSYEQYF	TGTGCCAGCAGTGACGGGACAACCTACTCCTACGAGCAGTACTTC